This T cell receptor (beta chain) was captured in a study of blood T cells in healthy people across ages. PCR was performed a second time for 7 to 11 cycles using a sample-barcoded 5' primer and a J-beta primer mix. TCRdb ran MiXCR on the 5' RACE reads and lists one entry per CDR3 protein. The sample gives hundreds of thousands of distinct CDR3 sequences, around three fifths of which show up once; 25% to 30% is in the top ten. Per germline, CDR1 MDHEN and CDR2 SYDVKM. Trimming left V 7 bases short and J 0 bases short, with 22 bases between. The CDR3 has 19 residues. V gene TRBV28 combines with J gene TRBJ2-6, with D possibly being TRBD1 (5 bases). Sequencing was done on a sample of blood. The receptor comes from a man between 40 and 49 years old in good health. The CDR3 nucleotides read TGTGCCAGCAAATTTGGGGCTACACAAATACTCTCTGGGGCCAACGTCCTGACTTTC. Encoded protein: CASKFGATQILSGANVLTF.